Sequencing of this T cell receptor (beta chain) was carried out in a study of ipilimumab plus nivolumab after autologous stem cell transplantation. Sequencing was performed with immunoSEQ multiplex PCR; in TCRdb, only in-frame clones are kept and a portion is missing. Of over 80,000 clones listed, 83% are singletons. Starting 14 to 28 days after autologous transplant, ipilimumab 1 mg/kg was given. The sample holds one count of this clone. CDR1 and CDR2 (germline): SGHAT, FQNNGV. Between the trimmed V and J ends, which lost 1 base and 3 bases, there was a span of 13 bases. This CDR3 has 15 residues. The sequence came from a male donor with diffuse large B-cell lymphoma. Sequences were derived from PBMCs, sampled in a trial of ipilimumab plus nivolumab as post-transplant consolidation. V usage is TRBV11-2 and J usage is TRBJ2-7; the D call may be TRBD1 or TRBD2 (5 bases each). In DNA form, the CDR3 reads TGTGCCAGCAGCTTAGGGATAGACAGCGGCTACGAGCAGTACTTC. As protein: CASSLGIDSGYEQYF.